The 24 T cell receptor beta chains below come from one sample, sequenced in a study of blood T cells in healthy people across ages. Using a J-beta primer mix together with a sample-barcoded 5' primer, a second PCR was run for roughly 6 to 12 cycles. Via MiXCR, TCRdb re-called the 5' RACE reads, giving one row per CDR3 protein. The data show about 1.8 million distinct CDR3 sequences, just under 50% seen once. The specimen sequenced was blood. The receptors originated from a woman in her 40s in good health.

The gene calls are TRBV20-1 and TRBJ1-2; 9 nucleotides align to TRBD1. Trimming at V came to 4 bases and at J to 7 bases, leaving 7 bases not matched to a gene. The CDR3 has 13 amino acids. CDR1 is DFQATT and CDR2 is SNEGSKA in the germline V gene (reference sequence). CDR3 in DNA: TGCAGTGCTACCCGGGACAGGGTGCGTGGCTACACCTTC. This encodes CSATRDRVRGYTF.

CDR3 DNA sequence: TGTGCCAGCAGTGAATGGGCAGGGACAGACGAGCAGTACTTC. Encoded protein: CASSEWAGTDEQYF. The chain links TRBV2 to TRBJ2-7, with 7 bases fitting TRBD1. The J segment lost 5 bases and the V segment lost 2 bases, leaving 6 bases of the junction unmatched. Per the germline V gene, CDR1 is SNHLY and CDR2 is FYNNEI. The CDR3 loop spans 14 amino acids.

This chain joins TRBV6-5 and TRBJ2-1; 10 nucleotides match TRBD2. The CDR3 is made up of 15 amino acids. The V gene's germline CDR1 is MNHEY and CDR2 SVGAGI. J gave up 8 bases and V 2 bases, and 6 bases lay outside the gene matches. This chain's CDR3 is CASSYAASGGDEQFF. The CDR3 region has the DNA TGTGCCAGCAGTTACGCGGCTAGCGGGGGCGATGAGCAGTTCTTC.

In this sample, this clonotype turned up a few times. The chain uses TRBV20-1 and TRBJ2-7; 8 bases match TRBD2. The CDR3 length is 13 residues. J lost 3 bases, V lost 4 bases, and 5 bases had no gene match. The V gene's germline CDR1 is DFQATT and CDR2 SNEGSKA (reference sequence). The CDR3 bases are TGCAGTGCTACGGGGGGGATCGACTACGAGCAGTACTTC. Translating it yields CSATGGIDYEQYF.

This sequence joins TRBV7-9 and TRBJ2-1, with TRBD2 identical over 7 bases. Germline trimming cut 5 bases from V and 1 base from J; bases unmatched to any gene: 8. Germline assignment: CDR1 SEHNR and CDR2 FQNEAQ (reference sequence). This CDR3 has 16 amino acids. The CDR3 here is CASSPSSGESYNEQFF. The CDR3, as DNA: TGTGCCAGCAGCCCCTCAAGCGGGGAGTCCTACAATGAGCAGTTCTTC.

This sequence joins TRBV6-2 or TRBV6-3 and TRBJ2-7; a weak D match, TRBD2 (6 bases). Looked up from germline, CDR1 is MNHEY and CDR2 is SVGEGT. Deletions cut 6 bases from V and 7 bases from J, with 16 bases between. The CDR3 runs to 13 residues. The chain's CDR3 is CASRKLASNEQYF. The CDR3, as DNA: TGTGCCAGCAGGAAACTAGCTTCCAATGAGCAGTACTTC.

With regard to this clonotype: The junction shows a germline mismatch at one end, possibly a read error. The chain is built from TRBV7-6 and TRBJ2-1; 8 nucleotides match TRBD1. The V gene's germline CDR1 is SGHVS and CDR2 FNYEAQ. The CDR3 totals 17 residues. CDR3 protein: CASSLVTQGAAGNEQFF. For the CDR3, the DNA is TGTGCCAGCAGCTTAGTTACCCAGGGGGCTGCGGGCAATGAGCAGTTTTTC.

This clonotype was counted between two and nine times. The chain uses TRBV20-1 and TRBJ2-3; weak D call: TRBD1 (6 bases). The CDR3 length is 14 residues. Trimming left V 2 bases short and J 0 bases short, with 9 bases between. Germline CDR1 is DFQATT and CDR2 is SNEGSKA (reference sequence). CDR3 coding DNA: TGCAGTGCTAGACGGGACACCAGCACAGATACGCAGTATTTT. Its protein product is CSARRDTSTDTQYF.

The V call is TRBV7-8, the J call TRBJ1-2; no reliable D call. Germline lookup yields CDR1 SGHVS and CDR2 FQNEAQ. This CDR3 has 13 residues. Trimming cost V 5 bases and J 2 bases, with 9 bases left between them. CDR3 in amino acids: CASSQRLNYGYTF. In DNA form, the CDR3 reads TGTGCCAGCAGCCAACGACTCAACTATGGCTACACCTTC.

The V gene is TRBV5-1, the J gene TRBJ2-1; possible D gene TRBD2, 5 bases. Trimming shortened V by 4 bases and J by 3 bases, and 11 bases separated the two germline ends. CDR1 and CDR2 (germline): SGHRS, YFSETQ. This CDR3 contains 14 residues. The CDR3 bases are TGCGCCAGCAGCCTCATGAGGGACTACAATGAGCAGTTCTTC. Amino acid sequence: CASSLMRDYNEQFF.

The chain uses TRBV3-1 and TRBJ2-4; 10 nucleotides agree with TRBD2. With the DNA end fitting TRBJ2-5 better, the J assignment may be wrong. The CDR3 is 18 amino acids. Germline lookup yields CDR1 LGHDT and CDR2 YNNKEL (reference sequence). The DNA for the CDR3 is TGTGCCAGCAGCCAACACCAGCGGGGGGGGAGGATCGCGGAGACCCAGTACTTC. As protein: CASSQHQRGGRIAETQYF.

J is TRBJ2-7 and V is TRBV12-3 or TRBV12-4; D remains ambiguous. The CDR3 covers 13 residues. The V end was cut by 5 bases, the J end by 1 base, with 9 bases between. The CDR3 spells CASSVVESYEQYF. In nucleotides, the CDR3 is TGTGCCAGCAGTGTAGTTGAGTCCTACGAGCAGTACTTC.

V is TRBV20-1 and J is TRBJ2-1; D might be TRBD2 (5 bases). The CDR3 totals 15 residues. Germline lookup yields CDR1 DFQATT and CDR2 SNEGSKA (reference sequence). The V gene lost 4 bases and the J gene lost 0 bases, with 13 bases spanning the gap. CDR3 nucleotides: TGCAGTGCTAAAGGACTTTTAACCTCCTACAATGAGCAGTTCTTC. It translates to CSAKGLLTSYNEQFF.

This clonotype was found once. The chain recombines TRBV4-1 with TRBJ2-7; 9 bases are shared with TRBD2. After removal of 1 base from V and 3 bases from J, the junction contained 7 bases not matched to a gene. Germline V lookup: CDR1 MGHRA, CDR2 YSYEKL. CDR3 length equals 16 residues. The DNA of the CDR3 is TGCGCCAGCAGCCAAGGTGCTAGCGGGGCTTACTACGAGCAGTACTTC. Its translation is CASSQGASGAYYEQYF.

This clonotype came up a few times. The chain joins TRBV7-9 to TRBJ2-1; 9 nucleotides line up with TRBD1. Germline V gene data show CDR1 as SEHNR and CDR2 as FQNEAQ (reference sequence). The junction had 7 bases not matched to a gene; V was cut back by 6 bases and J by 4 bases. The CDR3 loop spans 15 amino acids. The CDR3 DNA is TGTGCCAGCAGATTGGGACAGGGCCCTTACAATGAGCAGTTCTTC. It encodes CASRLGQGPYNEQFF.

The chain couples TRBV5-1 to TRBJ1-1, with 8 nucleotides matching TRBD1. J lost 8 bases, V lost 4 bases, and 10 bases had no gene match. The germline V gene has CDR1 SGHRS and CDR2 YFSETQ. The CDR3 is made up of 14 amino acids. The CDR3 DNA is TGCGCCAGCAGCCTGGGACAGGCCGGGGGGGAAGCTTTCTTT. Translating gives CASSLGQAGGEAFF.

This chain joins TRBV15 and TRBJ2-7; TRBD2 might be the D (6 bases). The J call may be faulty, since TRBJ2-5 better matches the DNA end. Germline lookup yields CDR1 LNHNV and CDR2 YYDKDF (reference sequence). The CDR3 is 17 amino acids. The CDR3 loop is CATSRPEGGEVRETQYF. DNA of the CDR3: TGTGCCACCAGCAGGCCGGAGGGAGGTGAGGTACGAGAGACCCAGTACTTC.

The rearrangement joins TRBV6-5 to TRBJ1-6; D not resolved. V shed 6 bases and J shed 8 bases, with 14 bases lying between them. Looked up from germline, CDR1 is MNHEY and CDR2 is SVGAGI. The CDR3 consists of 14 residues. CDR3 residues: CASSLQPTHSPLHF. CDR3 nucleotides: TGTGCCAGCAGCCTTCAGCCGACCCATTCACCCCTCCACTTT.

The V gene is TRBV12-3 or TRBV12-4, the J gene TRBJ2-6; D is undetermined. V shed 5 bases and J shed 0 bases, with 8 bases lying between them. The CDR3 has 15 residues. The CDR3 protein is CASSVSFSGANVLTF. The CDR3 bases are TGTGCCAGCAGTGTTTCGTTCTCTGGGGCCAACGTCCTGACTTTC.

V and J are TRBV11-3 and TRBJ2-1, with D maybe TRBD1 (6 bases). CDR3 length equals 13 residues. Trimming took 5 bases from V and 10 from J, leaving 15 bases between them. Per the germline V gene, CDR1 is SGHNT and CDR2 is YENEEA. The DNA for the CDR3 is TGTGCCAGCAGCCGCACGATTAGGGGGGAGCAGTTCTTC. Translated, it gives CASSRTIRGEQFF.

The genes are TRBV10-3 and TRBJ1-1; 9 nucleotides agree with TRBD1. From germline, CDR1 is ENHRY and CDR2 SYGVKD. This CDR3 is 16 amino acids long. Trimming took 3 bases from V and 1 from J; bases not matched to a gene: 6. The CDR3: CAISERGTGPNTEAFF. CDR3 bases: TGTGCCATCAGTGAAAGGGGGACAGGGCCGAACACTGAAGCTTTCTTT.

The table lists this clonotype with a few counts. The chain recombines TRBV6-2 or TRBV6-3 with TRBJ2-7, with 13 bases matching TRBD2. V shed 2 bases and J 0 bases; nucleotides not matched to a gene: 10. Looked up from germline, CDR1 is MNHEY and CDR2 is SVGEGT. The CDR3 consists of 19 residues. The CDR3 reads CASSYRTSGGPMSSYEQYF. DNA for the CDR3: TGTGCCAGCAGTTACCGGACTAGCGGGGGCCCTATGAGCTCCTACGAGCAGTACTTC.

The chain uses TRBV18 and TRBJ2-3, with TRBD2 matching over 9 bases. This CDR3 has 16 amino acids. The germline CDR1 and CDR2 sequences are KGHSH and LQKENI. V was pared by 3 bases and J by 2 bases, with 6 bases of the junction left unmatched. The CDR3 reads CASSPKTSGATDTQYF. The CDR3 DNA reads TGTGCCAGCTCACCGAAGACTAGCGGTGCCACAGATACGCAGTATTTT.

This clonotype occurred once. The rearrangement links TRBV4-3 to TRBJ1-4; D is unclear. The V gene lost 4 bases and the J gene lost 4 bases, with 13 bases spanning the gap. Germline lookup yields CDR1 LGHNA and CDR2 YSLEER. This CDR3 has 15 residues. The CDR3 DNA reads as TGCGCCAGCAGCCCCGATGAGGCCGGTAATGAAAAACTGTTTTTT. Its protein is CASSPDEAGNEKLFF.